The subject of this entry is one TCR beta chain. Its recognized antigen is unknown. Base qualities are not recorded, but no much larger clone differs from it by a single base. This entry is derived from a study of control samples from healthy donors and cancer patients (dated by TCRdb to the early 2020s). V is pruned by 3 bases and J by 3 bases, leaving 3 bases of the junction without a gene match. The CDR3 runs 15 residues from the cysteine to the phenylalanine. Left in the record is the CDR3 DNA by itself, 45 bases read in frame from the first base. As encoded in the germline V gene, CDR1 is SGHTA while CDR2 is FQGNSA. The receptor library was made with the immunoSEQ multiplex PCR assay. Imported from immuneACCESS, the table was reduced by TCRdb to in-frame sequences with V and J called. These copies leave out some clones; in studies compared against another copy, an unresolved V gene accounts for under half, and the cause of the remainder is not known. The sample yields about 170,000 clones; around 91% were counted once. The leading ten clones occupy about 1.6% of the sample.

The V gene is TRBV7-2 and the J gene is TRBJ1-5; 9 central nucleotides agree with TRBD1. This clonotype was sampled from a woman in her thirties in good health. The material sequenced was blood. The CDR3 region reads CASSLTGGNNQPQHF. The bases read TGTGCCAGCAGCTTGACAGGGGGAAACAATCAGCCCCAGCATTTT.